The 32 T cell receptor beta chains given below trace back to one sample, sequenced in a study of cytomegalovirus exposure and HLA in healthy donors. Profiled with immunoSEQ multiplex PCR; TCRdb holds only in-frame clones, not every one. The sample consists of fewer than 250,000 clones, around nine tenths of them appearing once. The sample was PBMCs. The receptors stem from a man between 18 and 29 years old in good health and CMV-seronegative.

This chain links TRBV15 with TRBJ1-4; 11 bases align to TRBD1. CDR3 length equals 17 residues. Looked up from germline, CDR1 is LNHNV and CDR2 is YYDKDF (reference sequence). V lost 5 bases, J lost 7 bases, and 12 bases stayed unmatched. The CDR3 protein is CATSPRTGGTRGEKLFF. The DNA for the CDR3 is TGTGCCACCAGCCCACGGACAGGGGGCACTCGAGGTGAAAAACTGTTTTTT. Complete variable domain (other parts from reference TRBV15 and TRBJ1-4): DAMVIQNPRYQVTQFGKPVTLSCSQTLNHNVMYWYQQKSSQAPKLLFHYYDKDFNNEADTPDNFQSRRPNTSFCFLDIRSPGLGDTAMYLCATSPRTGGTRGEKLFFGSGTQLSVL.

This clone has only a few counts. The gene calls are TRBV7-2 and TRBJ2-1; 9 nucleotides align to TRBD2. The CDR3 runs to 15 residues. Looked up from germline, CDR1 is SGHTA and CDR2 is FQGNSA. Trimming took 3 bases from V and 5 from J; bases not matched to a gene: 5. The CDR3 nucleotides read TGTGCCAGCAGCTTCCAGCGGGGGGACCACAATGAGCAGTTCTTC. Its protein product is CASSFQRGDHNEQFF.

V usage is TRBV5-1 and J usage is TRBJ1-4; no definite D call. This CDR3 region has 15 residues. Germline V gene data show CDR1 as SGHRS and CDR2 as YFSETQ. V dropped 0 bases and J dropped 8 bases, with 14 bases sitting between them. In nucleotides, the CDR3 is TGCGCCAGCAGCTTGGATTGGGCCAGAAGGGAAAAACTGTTTTTT. Translating gives CASSLDWARREKLFF.

This rearrangement joins TRBV19 to TRBJ1-5; 12 bases agree with TRBD1. The length of the CDR3 is 17 residues. Germline V gives CDR1 LNHDA, CDR2 SQIVND (reference sequence). V trimming: 7 bases; J trimming: 4 bases; junction bases outside the gene matches: 11. CDR3 protein: CASTYTGTGGWNQPQHF. CDR3 nucleotides: TGTGCCAGTACATATACCGGGACAGGGGGCTGGAATCAGCCCCAGCATTTT.

The chain employs TRBV29-1 and TRBJ1-4, with D possibly TRBD1 on 5 matching bases. Germline lookup yields CDR1 SQVTM and CDR2 ANQGSEA. This CDR3 has 14 amino acids. V dropped 4 bases and J dropped 4 bases, with 13 bases sitting between them. The CDR3 DNA sequence: TGCAGCGTTGCGACCGGGGGGAGTAATGAAAAACTGTTTTTT. Translated, it gives CSVATGGSNEKLFF. Looking up the rest from reference TRBV29-1 and TRBJ1-4 gives the full variable domain: SAVISQKPSRDICQRGTSLTIQCQVDSQVTMMFWYRQQPGQSLTLIATANQGSEATYESGFVIDKFPISRPNLTFSTLTVSNMSPEDSSIYLCSVATGGSNEKLFFGSGTQLSVL.

The CDR3 DNA follows: TGTGCCAGCCCTAAGTCGGGGGTGGGCACAGATACGCAGTATTTT. Protein product: CASPKSGVGTDTQYF. The chain couples TRBV11-2 to TRBJ2-3; D is perhaps TRBD2 (6 bases). V was pared by 8 bases and J by 1 base, with 16 bases between. This CDR3 has 15 amino acids. Per the germline V gene, CDR1 is SGHAT and CDR2 is FQNNGV.

CDR3 sequence: CASSPGLDSHSGNTIYF. The CDR3 DNA reads TGTGCCAGCTCACCAGGTTTGGACAGCCACTCTGGAAACACCATATATTTT. V usage is TRBV18 and J usage is TRBJ1-3; tentatively, D is TRBD1 (6 bases). The CDR3 is 17 amino acids. Trimming removed 2 bases from V and 0 bases from J, with 14 bases in between. The germline V gene has CDR1 KGHSH and CDR2 LQKENI. The full variable domain, rest sourced from reference TRBV18 and TRBJ1-3, is NAGVMQNPRHLVRRRGQEARLRCSPMKGHSHVYWYRQLPEEGLKFMVYLQKENIIDESGMPKERFSAEFPKEGPSILRIQQVVRGDSAAYFCASSPGLDSHSGNTIYFGEGSWLTVV.

The V call is TRBV19, the J call TRBJ2-1; a weak D match, TRBD2 (5 bases). This CDR3 has 11 residues. From germline, CDR1 is LNHDA and CDR2 SQIVND (reference sequence). V lost 5 bases and J 12 bases, leaving 11 bases between the germline ends. The CDR3 DNA reads as TGTGCCAGTAGTGTGAGCGGACTGCAGTTCTTC. It codes for CASSVSGLQFF.

The V call is TRBV15, the J call TRBJ2-7, with TRBD1 matching over 9 bases. CDR1 is LNHNV and CDR2 is YYDKDF in the germline V gene (reference sequence). The V segment lost 3 bases and the J segment 3 bases; nucleotides outside the gene matches: 6. CDR3 length: 15 residues. The CDR3 spells CATSSDPGQGYEQYF. The CDR3 nucleotides are TGTGCCACCAGCAGCGACCCGGGACAGGGCTACGAGCAGTACTTC.

The chain joins TRBV28 to TRBJ2-7; D gene ambiguous. The germline CDR1 and CDR2 sequences are MDHEN and SYDVKM. The V end was cut by 10 bases, the J end by 2 bases, with 12 bases between. This CDR3 has 12 amino acids. CDR3 nucleotide sequence: TGTGCCACCGCGTCCCCCACCTACGAGCAGTACTTC. It translates to CATASPTYEQYF. Using reference TRBV28 and TRBJ2-7 for the parts outside the CDR3, the full variable domain is DVKVTQSSRYLVKRTGEKVFLECVQDMDHENMFWYRQDPGLGLRLIYFSYDVKMKEKGDIPEGYSVSREKKERFSLILESASTNQTSMYLCATASPTYEQYFGPGTRLTVT.

The CDR3 DNA reads TGTGCTAGTGGTTTGGTAGTAGGGGGCGCATTGAGGGAGCAGTACTTC. Protein product: CASGLVVGGALREQYF. The chain recombines TRBV12-5 with TRBJ2-7; TRBD1 agrees at 7 bases. Germline values: CDR1 LGHNT, CDR2 FRNRAP. The CDR3 is 16 residues long. The V and J ends lost 0 bases and 7 bases, in that order; junction bases with no gene match: 12.

The chain couples TRBV4-3 to TRBJ2-2, with a tentative D call TRBD1 (6 bases). V lost 0 bases and J 2 bases, leaving 13 bases between the germline ends. Germline lookup yields CDR1 LGHNA and CDR2 YSLEER. The CDR3 contains 17 residues. The CDR3 loop is CASSQEFRTDNTGELFF. The CDR3 DNA sequence: TGCGCCAGCAGCCAAGAATTTAGGACAGACAACACCGGGGAGCTGTTTTTT.

The V and J genes are TRBV19 and TRBJ2-7, with 13 bases aligning to TRBD2. The germline V gene encodes CDR1 LNHDA and CDR2 SQIVND (reference sequence). There are 19 residues in the CDR3. Trimming at V came to 0 bases and at J to 7 bases, leaving 15 bases not matched to a gene. The CDR3 DNA reads TGTGCCAGTAGTATAGATCTTACTAGCGGGAGGGCCCGTGGAAGAGAGCAGTACTTC. Its translation is CASSIDLTSGRARGREQYF.

The V call is TRBV23-1, the J call TRBJ1-6; D might be TRBD1 (6 bases). TRBV23-1 is an ORF, with its function uncertain. Deletions cut 2 bases from V and 10 bases from J, with 15 bases between. The CDR3 spans 15 residues. CDR3 sequence: CASSQDRHDRSPLHF. The CDR3 region has the DNA TGCGCCAGCAGTCAAGATCGGCACGACAGGTCACCCCTCCACTTT.

This clone was found many times. The V and J genes are TRBV7-9 and TRBJ1-2; D not resolved. Trimming took off 6 bases at V and 4 bases at J, with 15 bases between the two ends. From germline, CDR1 is SEHNR and CDR2 FQNEAQ (reference sequence). The CDR3 is 14 amino acids. For the CDR3, the DNA is TGTGCCAGCAGTTCTGAGGGAGTCGGCTATGGCTACACCTTC. This encodes CASSSEGVGYGYTF.

The chain couples TRBV5-1 to TRBJ1-1; tentatively, D is TRBD1 (5 bases). V was shortened by 4 bases and J by 4 bases, with 11 bases between the two germline ends. The V gene's germline CDR1 is SGHRS and CDR2 YFSETQ. The CDR3 is 13 amino acids. The CDR3 DNA is TGCGCCAGCAGCGCCAGGGATAGCACTGAAGCTTTCTTT. Residues: CASSARDSTEAFF.

V gene TRBV5-4 combines with J gene TRBJ2-7; D perhaps matches TRBD1 (7 bases). The CDR3 totals 14 residues. Germline V gene data show CDR1 as SGHNT and CDR2 as YYREEE (reference sequence). The germline V and J ends were trimmed by 1 base and 5 bases, with 13 bases remaining between them. This chain's CDR3 is CASSLWRGPNEQYF. Here the CDR3 DNA reads TGTGCCAGCAGCTTGTGGAGGGGGCCCAACGAGCAGTACTTC.

Only a few counts were recorded for this clone. The V and J genes are TRBV30 and TRBJ2-6; 9 bases line up with TRBD1. This CDR3 has 18 amino acids. Trimming removed 4 bases from V and 2 bases from J; junction bases left unmatched: 12. Germline-derived CDR1 and CDR2 are GTSNPN and SVGIG (reference sequence). CDR3 DNA: TGTGCCTGGAAAAGGACAGGGGCGGGGGCAACTGGGGCCAACGTCCTGACTTTC. This translates into CAWKRTGAGATGANVLTF.

The chain's CDR3 is CACARRGLSGRVLDEQYF. The CDR3 DNA is TGTGCCTGCGCGCGGCGGGGTCTTAGCGGGAGGGTCCTAGACGAGCAGTACTTC. The chain is built from TRBV30 and TRBJ2-7; 11 bases map to TRBD2. CDR3 length: 18 amino acids. The germline V gene has CDR1 GTSNPN and CDR2 SVGIG (reference sequence). The V segment lost 6 bases and the J segment 5 bases; nucleotides outside the gene matches: 21.

The chain couples TRBV4-3 to TRBJ2-4; unclear D gene. Germline CDR1 LGHNA, CDR2 YSLEER. Trimming pared 0 bases from V and 3 bases from J, leaving 9 bases between. This CDR3 is built from 15 residues. The CDR3 DNA reads TGCGCCAGCAGCCAAGAACGGAACAGCAAAAACATTCAGTACTTC. It is translated as CASSQERNSKNIQYF.

This chain joins TRBV28 and TRBJ2-3; 9 nucleotides align to TRBD1. The ends lost 5 bases at V and 6 bases at J; junction bases unmatched: 6. CDR3 length: 14 amino acids. The germline V gene encodes CDR1 MDHEN and CDR2 SYDVKM. CDR3 DNA: TGTGCCAGCAGTCCACAGGGGGCAGGGGATACGCAGTATTTT. Protein: CASSPQGAGDTQYF.

V usage is TRBV7-9 and J usage is TRBJ1-5; 8 bases line up with TRBD1. The CDR3 has 15 amino acids. The germline gives CDR1 SEHNR, CDR2 FQNEAQ (reference sequence). After removal of 6 bases from V and 2 bases from J, the junction contained 6 bases not matched to a gene. The CDR3 coding sequence is TGTGCCAGCAGTCGGACAGGGACCGGCAATCAGCCCCAGCATTTT. It translates to CASSRTGTGNQPQHF.

The J gene is TRBJ1-1, the V gene TRBV4-3; D might be TRBD1 (5 bases). The V gene's germline CDR1 is LGHNA and CDR2 YSLEER. V lost 6 bases, J lost 1 base, and 12 bases lay in between. The CDR3 extends over 14 amino acids. The CDR3 DNA reads as TGCGCCAGCAGTCGTAGGGGAACGAACACTGAAGCTTTCTTT. Encoded protein: CASSRRGTNTEAFF.

The rearrangement uses TRBV2 and TRBJ1-1; D gene ambiguous. The length of the CDR3 is 14 residues. Germline-derived CDR1 and CDR2 are SNHLY and FYNNEI. The V gene lost 4 bases and the J gene lost 4 bases, with 13 bases spanning the gap. The CDR3 coding sequence is TGTGCCAGCAGTGGTAGCGAGAGAATCACTGAAGCTTTCTTT. Encoded protein: CASSGSERITEAFF. The full variable domain, rest sourced from reference TRBV2 and TRBJ1-1, is EPEVTQTPSHQVTQMGQEVILRCVPISNHLYFYWYRQILGQKVEFLVSFYNNEISEKSEIFDDQFSVERPDGSNFTLKIRSTKLEDSAMYFCASSGSERITEAFFGQGTRLTVV.

This rearrangement joins TRBV28 to TRBJ2-7; D unclear. V was shortened by 3 bases and J by 6 bases, with 21 bases between the two germline ends. The germline V gene has CDR1 MDHEN and CDR2 SYDVKM. The CDR3 extends over 16 amino acids. The CDR3, as DNA: TGTGCCAGCAGTTTCTTCCAGTGGCCCTCACCCTCCGAGCAGTACTTC. This gives the protein CASSFFQWPSPSEQYF.

The chain combines TRBV19 with TRBJ2-3; TRBD1 might be the D (7 bases). CDR3 length equals 12 residues. The germline gives CDR1 LNHDA, CDR2 SQIVND (reference sequence). The germline V and J ends were trimmed by 6 bases and 6 bases, with 10 bases remaining between them. The CDR3 spells CASSRGDDTQYF. In DNA, the CDR3 is TGTGCCAGTAGCAGGGGGGACGATACGCAGTATTTT.

The J gene is TRBJ2-3, the V gene TRBV4-1, with 10 bases that match TRBD2. The V gene's germline CDR1 is MGHRA and CDR2 YSYEKL. The V and J ends lost 0 bases and 3 bases, in that order; junction bases with no gene match: 3. CDR3 length: 16 residues. CDR3 sequence reads: CASSQELAGFTDTQYF. In nucleotides, the CDR3 is TGCGCCAGCAGCCAAGAACTAGCGGGGTTTACAGATACGCAGTATTTT.

This clone showed up just a few times. The V call is TRBV30, the J call TRBJ1-3; D is undetermined. Germline loops: CDR1 GTSNPN, CDR2 SVGIG (reference sequence). The CDR3 is made up of 13 amino acids. V was pared by 5 bases and J by 0 bases, with 8 bases between. The chain's CDR3 is CAWVPLSGNTIYF. The CDR3 bases are TGTGCCTGGGTTCCCCTCTCTGGAAACACCATATATTTT. Supplemented by reference TRBV30 and TRBJ1-3, the full variable domain reads SQTIHQWPATLVQPVGSPLSLECTVEGTSNPNLYWYRQAAGRGLQLLFYSVGIGQISSEVPQNLSASRPQDRQFILSSKKLLLSDSGFYLCAWVPLSGNTIYFGEGSWLTVV.

J is TRBJ1-3 and V is TRBV15; weak D call: TRBD1 (6 bases). The CDR3 loop spans 16 amino acids. Trimming took 6 bases from V and 5 from J, leaving 20 bases between them. Germline V lookup: CDR1 LNHNV, CDR2 YYDKDF (reference sequence). CDR3 residues: CATSKSGQGLRNTIYF. DNA for the CDR3: TGTGCCACCAGTAAGAGTGGGCAGGGGCTACGAAACACCATATATTTT.

The rearrangement joins TRBV9 to TRBJ2-7; TRBD1 matches 7 bases. The CDR3 consists of 14 residues. Looked up from germline, CDR1 is SGDLS and CDR2 is YYNGEE. Unmatched junction bases numbered 9, after V lost 4 bases and J lost 5 bases. The CDR3: CASSTSTGKNEQYF. The CDR3 nucleotides are TGTGCCAGCAGCACCTCGACAGGGAAGAACGAGCAGTACTTC.

The chain combines TRBV5-1 with TRBJ2-1; TRBD1 matches 8 bases. CDR1 is SGHRS and CDR2 is YFSETQ in the germline V gene. The ends lost 0 bases at V and 5 bases at J; junction bases unmatched: 7. The CDR3 runs 16 residues. CDR3: CASSLVIGTGHNEQFF. CDR3 nucleotide sequence: TGCGCCAGCAGCTTGGTGATCGGGACAGGACACAATGAGCAGTTCTTC.

Written as DNA, the CDR3 is TGCGCCAGCAGCCGACAATGGACTAGCGGGGGGGCAGAGACCCAGTACTTC. Protein product: CASSRQWTSGGAETQYF. The V call is TRBV5-1, the J call TRBJ2-5, with 15 bases lining up with TRBD2. The germline CDR1 and CDR2 sequences are SGHRS and YFSETQ. The length of the CDR3 is 17 residues. V shed 4 bases, J shed 4 bases, and the junction held 8 bases outside the gene matches.